This TCR beta chain is drawn from a study of blood T cell repertoires in COVID-19. At the level of the study: Researchers got acute and convalescent COVID-19 samples from the United States, Italy and Spain.

Here immunoSEQ multiplex PCR was the method, and the copy in TCRdb shows in-frame clones only, minus some. The sample has fewer than 200,000 clones, roughly 84% seen once; the top ten hold around 3.1%. Everyone who took part was about 18 to 90 years old, and they came from about two dozen US areas. Participants reported their clinical history, and cohort assignment relied on those reports. The sequencing sample was made of PBMCs or T cells enriched from blood (not recorded which). This TCR came from a woman aged 25 to 39 who had been exposed to COVID-19.

CDR3 sequence reads: CASSQDLTGPYTF. In DNA, the CDR3 is TGTGCCAGCAGCCAGGACCTGACAGGGCCGTACACCTTC. The V call is TRBV4-2, the J call TRBJ1-2, with 7 bases fitting TRBD1. Germline values: CDR1 LGHNA, CDR2 YNFKEQ. V shed 3 bases and J 11 bases; nucleotides not matched to a gene: 9. The CDR3 has 13 amino acids.